This T cell receptor beta chain was captured by sequencing in a study of technical replicates of blood from a few donors. The table came from immunoSEQ multiplex PCR; TCRdb's copy has only in-frame clones and leaves some out. Of about 66,000 clones listed, 95% to 97% are singletons. Germline lookup yields CDR1 SGHRS and CDR2 YFSETQ. The CDR3 covers 17 residues. Trimming removed 2 bases at V and 0 bases at J, with 15 bases between. The sample consisted of T cells isolated from PBMCs. The sequence was collected from a human donor in good health. V is TRBV5-1 and J is TRBJ1-3; D perhaps matches TRBD1 (5 bases). The CDR3 bases are TGCGCCAGCAGCTTTAGGCAGGGCATAAACTCTGGAAACACCATATATTTT. This sequence encodes CASSFRQGINSGNTIYF.